The 31 T cell receptor beta chains given below trace back to one sample, sequenced in a study of T cell repertoires in cytomegalovirus infection. In TCRdb, the reads were re-called with MiXCR into one record per CDR3 protein. The data contain roughly 760,000 distinct CDR3 sequences, less than 40% of them singletons. Specimen: PBMCs. Every receptor here comes from a human donor in good health (CMV status not recorded). Some clones in this sample may be carry-over from other donors' samples.

This clonotype has a handful of counts. This chain links TRBV27 with TRBJ1-1; a possible D gene is TRBD1 (5 bases). Trimming pared 3 bases from V and 3 bases from J, leaving 8 bases between. CDR1 MNHEY and CDR2 SMNVEV come from the germline V gene (reference sequence). CDR3 length equals 13 residues. CDR3 sequence reads: CASSFKGYTEAFF. CDR3 nucleotides: TGTGCCAGCAGTTTTAAGGGGTACACTGAAGCTTTCTTT.

Regarding this clonotype: The germline gene is not matched at one end of the junction; a read error may be the cause. This sequence joins TRBV11-2 and TRBJ1-3; 8 bases are a match to TRBD1. This CDR3 is 13 amino acids long. CDR1 is SGHAT and CDR2 is FQNNGV in the germline V gene. The CDR3 nucleotides read TGTGCCAGCAGCCTTGGGACAGGCATTGGCCCGGGATTT. It yields the protein CASSLGTGIGPGF.

The V gene is TRBV7-9, the J gene TRBJ1-3, with TRBD1 identical over 7 bases. The germline gives CDR1 SEHNR, CDR2 FQNEAQ (reference sequence). The CDR3 contains 17 residues. Trimming at V came to 1 base and at J to 0 bases, leaving 6 bases not matched to a gene. In DNA form, the CDR3 reads TGTGCCAGCAGCTTAGAAGGGGGCTCGCGCTCTGGAAACACCATATATTTT. Translated, it gives CASSLEGGSRSGNTIYF.

This chain uses TRBV2 with TRBJ1-5; D remains unclear. V lost 3 bases and J lost 0, with 6 bases in between. CDR3 length: 14 residues. Germline-derived CDR1 and CDR2 are SNHLY and FYNNEI. Here the CDR3 reads CASSERYSNQPQHF. CDR3 DNA: TGTGCCAGCAGTGAGAGATATAGCAATCAGCCCCAGCATTTT.

The rearrangement joins TRBV11-2 to TRBJ2-1; D tentatively reads TRBD1 or TRBD2 (5 bases each). V was shortened by 5 bases and J by 12 bases, with 17 bases between the two germline ends. Germline loops: CDR1 SGHAT, CDR2 FQNNGV. The CDR3 length is 13 residues. CDR3 nucleotide sequence: TGTGCCAGCAGCCTACCCGGAGAGGGGCGGCAGTTCTTC. Translation: CASSLPGEGRQFF.

This sequence joins TRBV5-4 and TRBJ2-6; D uncertain. V was shortened by 5 bases and J by 1 base, with 10 bases between the two germline ends. Germline V CDR1 and CDR2: SGHNT, YYREEE (reference sequence). The CDR3 runs 15 residues. CDR3: CASRPGLSGANVLTF. CDR3 DNA: TGTGCCAGCAGACCCGGGCTTTCTGGGGCCAACGTCCTGACTTTC.

This clonotype was seen more than once but under ten times. The CDR3 region has the DNA TGTGCCAGCCAATGGGGCGAGGGTCCCCCAAGGGAAAAACTGTTTTTT. It is translated as CASQWGEGPPREKLFF. The V and J genes are TRBV7-4 and TRBJ1-4, with D perhaps matching TRBD1 (5 bases). CDR1 and CDR2 (germline): SGHVT, SQSDAQ. The V end lost 8 bases, the J end lost 8 bases, and 24 bases lay between the germline ends. The CDR3 runs to 16 residues.

This clonotype was counted only a few times. V usage is TRBV5-6 and J usage is TRBJ1-3; D not certain. V was pared by 1 base and J by 4 bases, with 3 bases between. The CDR3 covers 12 residues. Per the germline V gene, CDR1 is SGHDT and CDR2 is YYEEEE. This CDR3 reads CASSLWGNTIYF. CDR3 DNA: TGTGCCAGCAGCTTGTGGGGAAACACCATATATTTT.

The chain has TRBV7-9 and TRBJ2-6; D might be TRBD1 (6 bases). Germline CDR1 and CDR2: SEHNR and FQNEAQ (reference sequence). CDR3 length equals 18 residues. Trimming stripped 0 bases from V and 0 bases from J, with 12 bases between. CDR3 DNA sequence: TGTGCCAGCAGCTTAGCGTCAGGGGTCGGCTCTGGGGCCAACGTCCTGACTTTC. Protein: CASSLASGVGSGANVLTF. The variable domain in full, completed from reference TRBV7-9 and TRBJ2-6, reads DTGVSQNPRHKITKRGQNVTFRCDPISEHNRLYWYRQTLGQGPEFLTYFQNEAQLEKSRLLSDRFSAERPKGSFSTLEIQRTEQGDSAMYLCASSLASGVGSGANVLTFGAGSRLTVL.

There are a few counts of this clonotype. The chain combines TRBV6-5 with TRBJ1-2; D uncertain. The CDR3 loop spans 16 amino acids. The V end lost 7 bases, the J end lost 4 bases, and 22 bases lay between the germline ends. Per the germline V gene, CDR1 is MNHEY and CDR2 is SVGAGI. CDR3 DNA: TGTGCCAGCAAGGCCGCAAGGAGAACGACTACCTATGGCTACACCTTC. Translated, it gives CASKAARRTTTYGYTF.

This clonotype turned up a few times. The chain carries TRBV7-9 and TRBJ1-5; D gene ambiguous. CDR1 is SEHNR and CDR2 is FQNEAQ in the germline V gene (reference sequence). The CDR3 consists of 12 residues. Between the trimmed V and J ends, which lost 5 bases and 6 bases, there was a span of 8 bases. Here the CDR3 reads CASSLSTQPQHF. DNA for the CDR3: TGTGCCAGCAGCCTCTCCACTCAGCCCCAGCATTTT.

The V and J genes are TRBV7-6 and TRBJ2-7; 7 nucleotides align to TRBD1. The V and J ends lost 4 bases and 3 bases, in that order; junction bases with no gene match: 12. This CDR3 spans 16 amino acids. Germline V gene data show CDR1 as SGHVS and CDR2 as FNYEAQ. CDR3 DNA: TGTGCCAGCAGCTCGCAACCCACAGGGGCCGACTACGAGCAGTACTTC. Translated, it gives CASSSQPTGADYEQYF.

The rearrangement uses TRBV10-3 and TRBJ1-3, with D unresolved. The V gene lost 8 bases and the J gene lost 4 bases, with 9 bases spanning the gap. Germline CDR1 is ENHRY and CDR2 is SYGVKD. The length of the CDR3 is 12 residues. CDR3 region: CAIFGRGNTIYF. The DNA of the CDR3 is TGTGCCATCTTCGGCAGAGGAAACACCATATATTTT.

This clonotype was detected only a few times. This sequence joins TRBV19 and TRBJ1-2; possible D gene TRBD1, 5 bases. Germline values: CDR1 LNHDA, CDR2 SQIVND (reference sequence). CDR3 length: 14 amino acids. Trimming took off 7 bases at V and 5 bases at J, with 17 bases between the two ends. CDR3 residues: CASTSPGSGYGYTF. The CDR3 DNA is TGTGCCAGTACCTCACCAGGGTCTGGTTATGGCTACACCTTC.

This clonotype was detected only a few times. The chain carries TRBV12-5 and TRBJ2-1; TRBD2 matches 13 bases. Germline V gives CDR1 LGHNT, CDR2 FRNRAP. V lost 3 bases and J lost 10; bases outside the gene matches: 3. CDR3 length: 14 residues. CDR3 in DNA: TGTGCTAGTGGTTTTGGACTAGCGGGAGAAGAGCAGTTCTTC. The encoded protein is CASGFGLAGEEQFF.

V and J are TRBV11-1 and TRBJ2-4; D ambiguous. CDR3 length: 13 residues. The germline V gene encodes CDR1 SGHAT and CDR2 FQDESV (reference sequence). Trimming pared 1 base from V and 7 bases from J, leaving 8 bases between. The CDR3 sequence: CASSLDALNIQYF. CDR3 nucleotide sequence: TGTGCCAGCAGCTTAGACGCTCTGAACATTCAGTACTTC.

The rearrangement uses TRBV12-3 or TRBV12-4 and TRBJ2-1; D perhaps matches TRBD2 (6 bases). CDR3 size: 18 residues. V was clipped by 2 bases and J by 4 bases, with 21 bases between them. This CDR3 is CASSLLFGGPTHYNEQFF. The CDR3 nucleotides read TGTGCCAGCAGTTTACTTTTTGGAGGGCCCACCCATTACAATGAGCAGTTCTTC.

This clonotype was seen a few times. The rearrangement links TRBV28 to TRBJ2-3, with 8 bases fitting TRBD1. The germline V gene has CDR1 MDHEN and CDR2 SYDVKM. After removal of 4 bases from V and 4 bases from J, the junction contained 7 bases not matched to a gene. This CDR3 is 15 amino acids long. The CDR3 DNA follows: TGTGCCAGCAGTTCCGCGGGACAGGTGGCAGATACGCAGTATTTT. It yields the protein CASSSAGQVADTQYF.

This chain links TRBV7-9 with TRBJ1-6; no clear D. V dropped 4 bases and J dropped 9 bases, with 16 bases sitting between them. CDR1 SEHNR and CDR2 FQNEAQ come from the germline V gene (reference sequence). The CDR3 extends over 15 amino acids. CDR3: CASSSGTRASSPLHF. The CDR3 nucleotides are TGTGCCAGCAGCTCCGGAACTCGGGCGAGTTCACCCCTCCACTTT.

The chain combines TRBV12-3 or TRBV12-4 with TRBJ1-5; D ambiguous. The CDR3 is 14 amino acids. Trimming took 3 bases from V and 7 from J, leaving 13 bases between them. CDR3 in DNA: TGTGCCAGCAGTTTGCCGGGAGGACGGCAGCCCCAGCATTTT. As protein: CASSLPGGRQPQHF.

This clonotype was seen more than once but under ten times. CDR3 in DNA: TGCAGTGCTAGGGGGGGGGAGGGGGGCTTGTATGGCTACACCTTC. Residues: CSARGGEGGLYGYTF. The chain employs TRBV20-1 and TRBJ1-2, with a possible D match to TRBD1 (6 bases). CDR3 size: 15 residues. V was clipped by 3 bases and J by 5 bases, with 19 bases between them. Germline V gives CDR1 DFQATT, CDR2 SNEGSKA (reference sequence).

This clonotype was seen at least ten times. V usage is TRBV7-2 and J usage is TRBJ2-5; D perhaps matches TRBD2 (6 bases). V gave up 5 bases and J gave up 5 bases, with 15 bases separating them. The CDR3 contains 14 residues. The germline V gene has CDR1 SGHTA and CDR2 FQGNSA. The CDR3 reads CASSEGTYEETQYF. CDR3 nucleotides: TGTGCCAGCAGCGAGGGGACTTACGAGGAGACCCAGTACTTC.

This sequence joins TRBV20-1 and TRBJ2-7; 8 bases are a match to TRBD1. The J segment lost 2 bases and the V segment lost 5 bases, leaving 5 bases of the junction unmatched. The CDR3 has 13 residues. Germline V gene sequence: CDR1 DFQATT, CDR2 SNEGSKA (reference sequence). The CDR3 loop reads CSAPGQATYEQYF. CDR3 DNA: TGCAGTGCTCCGGGACAGGCTACCTACGAGCAGTACTTC.

The sample holds many counts of this clonotype. This chain uses TRBV28 with TRBJ1-4; TRBD1 agrees at 7 bases. This CDR3 contains 16 residues. The trim removed 6 bases at V and 5 bases at J, leaving 12 bases unmatched. Germline CDR1 MDHEN, CDR2 SYDVKM. CDR3 protein: CASRRDRDGHNEKLFF. Here the CDR3 DNA reads TGTGCCAGCAGAAGAGACAGGGATGGGCACAATGAAAAACTGTTTTTT.

CDR3 in amino acids: CASRSDSGYGNTIYF. In nucleotides, the CDR3 is TGTGCCAGCAGATCAGACAGCGGGTATGGAAACACCATATATTTT. The genes are TRBV6-8 and TRBJ1-3, with D perhaps matching TRBD1 (5 bases). The CDR3 has 15 residues. V lost 6 bases and J lost 3, with 15 bases in between. Looked up from germline, CDR1 is MNHGY and CDR2 is SAAAGT.

J is TRBJ1-1 and V is TRBV20-1, with a tentative D call TRBD1 (6 bases). CDR3 length: 15 amino acids. Trimming stripped 8 bases from V and 0 bases from J, with 19 bases between. CDR1 and CDR2 from the germline V gene are DFQATT and SNEGSKA (reference sequence). CDR3 sequence (DNA): TGCAGTACCTTCCCCATAGGACAGATGAACACTGAAGCTTTCTTT. Protein: CSTFPIGQMNTEAFF.

About this clonotype: One end of the junction varies from germline; a read error may be responsible. This chain links TRBV12-5 with TRBJ1-1, with D unresolved. Germline values: CDR1 LGHNT, CDR2 FRNRAP. The CDR3 has 16 residues. The CDR3 DNA sequence: TGTGCTAGCGGTTTGGTAACGCGGCAGAGGTGCACTGAAGCTTTCTTT. Amino acids: CASGLVTRQRCTEAFF. The variable domain in full, with the rest retrieved from reference TRBV12-5 and TRBJ1-1, is DARVTQTPRHKVTEMGQEVTMRCQPILGHNTVFWYRQTMMQGLELLAYFRNRAPLDDSGMPKDRFSAEMPDATLATLKIQPSEPRDSAVYFCASGLVTRQRCTEAFFGQGTRLTVV.

This clonotype is a singleton in its sample. Written as DNA, the CDR3 is TGTGCCAGCAGGGCGACTAGCGGGGAGCAGTTCTTC. Protein: CASRATSGEQFF. The rearrangement links TRBV5-6 to TRBJ2-1, with 10 bases fitting TRBD2. Per the germline V gene, CDR1 is SGHDT and CDR2 is YYEEEE. The CDR3 sequence is 12 residues long. Trimming cost V 5 bases and J 10 bases; bases outside gene matches: 3.

The rearrangement uses TRBV11-2 and TRBJ2-2; 8 bases align to TRBD2. Trimming removed 11 bases from V and 6 bases from J; junction bases left unmatched: 8. The V gene's germline CDR1 is SGHAT and CDR2 FQNNGV. The CDR3 loop spans 13 amino acids. As DNA, the CDR3 is TGTGCCGCAGGCGGGGGGCGGGCCGGGGAGCTGTTTTTT. This encodes CAAGGGRAGELFF.

This clonotype came up once. Its ends do not fully match the called genes, so a read error is possible. The chain is built from TRBV6-4 and TRBJ2-1; TRBD1 agrees at 7 bases. The germline gives CDR1 MRHNA, CDR2 SNTAGT. CDR3 size: 17 residues. The CDR3 region has the DNA TGTGCCCGCAGTGACTCCTATCGGGACAGCTCCTACAATGAGCAGTTCTTC. Its translation is CARSDSYRDSSYNEQFF.

The rearrangement uses TRBV7-8 and TRBJ1-2; D is unresolved. The germline CDR1 and CDR2 sequences are SGHVS and FQNEAQ. The CDR3 is 15 residues long. V lost 2 bases and J 1 base, leaving 11 bases between the germline ends. CDR3 residues: CASSLIGSFNYGYTF. For the CDR3, the DNA is TGTGCCAGCAGCTTAATTGGGAGTTTTAACTATGGCTACACCTTC.